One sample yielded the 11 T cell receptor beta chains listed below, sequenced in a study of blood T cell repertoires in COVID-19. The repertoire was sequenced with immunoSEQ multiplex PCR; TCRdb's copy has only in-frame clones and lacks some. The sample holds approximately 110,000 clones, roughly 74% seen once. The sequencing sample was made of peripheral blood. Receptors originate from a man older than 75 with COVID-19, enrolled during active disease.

The DNA for the CDR3 is TGTGCCAGCAGTTTATGGCGGGACAGCTACGAGCAGTACTTC. Translating it yields CASSLWRDSYEQYF. The chain links TRBV27 to TRBJ2-7; D possibly corresponds to TRBD1 (7 bases). The CDR3 spans 14 residues. Between the trimmed V and J ends, which lost 1 base and 3 bases, there was a span of 10 bases. Germline V gene lookup returns CDR1 MNHEY and CDR2 SMNVEV (reference sequence).

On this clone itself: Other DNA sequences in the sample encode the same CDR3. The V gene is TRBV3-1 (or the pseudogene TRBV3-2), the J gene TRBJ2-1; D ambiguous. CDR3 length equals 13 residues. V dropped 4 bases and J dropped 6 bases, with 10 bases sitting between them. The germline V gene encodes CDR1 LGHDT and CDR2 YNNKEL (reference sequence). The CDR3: CASSPRGVNEQFF. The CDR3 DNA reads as TGTGCCAGCAGCCCCCGCGGAGTCAATGAGCAGTTCTTC.

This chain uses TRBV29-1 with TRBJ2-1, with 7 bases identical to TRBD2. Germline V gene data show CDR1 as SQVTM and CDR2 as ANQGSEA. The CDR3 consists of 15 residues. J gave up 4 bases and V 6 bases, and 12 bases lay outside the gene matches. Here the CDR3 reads CSVPVSQRGYNEQFF. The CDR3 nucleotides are TGCAGCGTCCCCGTGAGTCAGCGGGGTTACAATGAGCAGTTCTTC.

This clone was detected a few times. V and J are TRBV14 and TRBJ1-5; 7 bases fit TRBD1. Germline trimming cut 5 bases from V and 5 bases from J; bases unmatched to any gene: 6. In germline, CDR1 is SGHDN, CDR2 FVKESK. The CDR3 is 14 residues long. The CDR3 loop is CASSFTGVDQPQHF. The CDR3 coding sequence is TGTGCCAGCAGCTTTACAGGGGTCGATCAGCCCCAGCATTTT.

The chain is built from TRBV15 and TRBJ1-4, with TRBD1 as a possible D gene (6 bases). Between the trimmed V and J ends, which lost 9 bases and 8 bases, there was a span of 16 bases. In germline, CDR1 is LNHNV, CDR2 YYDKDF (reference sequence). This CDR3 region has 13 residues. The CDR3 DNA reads TGTGCCACTGTACAGGGAAGTGACGAAAAACTGTTTTTT. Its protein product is CATVQGSDEKLFF. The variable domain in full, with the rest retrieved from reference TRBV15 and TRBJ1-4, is DAMVIQNPRYQVTQFGKPVTLSCSQTLNHNVMYWYQQKSSQAPKLLFHYYDKDFNNEADTPDNFQSRRPNTSFCFLDIRSPGLGDTAMYLCATVQGSDEKLFFGSGTQLSVL.

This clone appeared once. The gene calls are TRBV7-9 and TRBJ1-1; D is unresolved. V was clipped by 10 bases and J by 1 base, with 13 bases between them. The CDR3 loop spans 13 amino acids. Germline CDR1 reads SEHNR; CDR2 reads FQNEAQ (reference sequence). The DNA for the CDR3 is TGTGCCACTCAGGTGGTACAGAACACTGAAGCTTTCTTT. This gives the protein CATQVVQNTEAFF.

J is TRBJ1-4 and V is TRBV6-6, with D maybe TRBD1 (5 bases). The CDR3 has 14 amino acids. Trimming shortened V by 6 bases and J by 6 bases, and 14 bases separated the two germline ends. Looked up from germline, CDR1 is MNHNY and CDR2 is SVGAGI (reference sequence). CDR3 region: CASRAPGIDEKLFF. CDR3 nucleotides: TGTGCCAGCAGGGCACCAGGGATCGATGAAAAACTGTTTTTT.

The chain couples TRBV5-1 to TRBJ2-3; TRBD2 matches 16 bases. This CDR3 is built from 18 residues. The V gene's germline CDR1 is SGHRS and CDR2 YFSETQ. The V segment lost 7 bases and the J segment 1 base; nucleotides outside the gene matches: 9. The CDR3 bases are TGCGCCAGCGTGGCCGGGACTAGCGGGAGGGTTGGCACAGATACGCAGTATTTT. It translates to CASVAGTSGRVGTDTQYF. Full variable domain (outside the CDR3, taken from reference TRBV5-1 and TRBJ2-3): KAGVTQTPRYLIKTRGQQVTLSCSPISGHRSVSWYQQTPGQGLQFLFEYFSETQRNKGNFPGRFSGRQFSNSRSEMNVSTLELGDSALYLCASVAGTSGRVGTDTQYFGPGTRLTVL.

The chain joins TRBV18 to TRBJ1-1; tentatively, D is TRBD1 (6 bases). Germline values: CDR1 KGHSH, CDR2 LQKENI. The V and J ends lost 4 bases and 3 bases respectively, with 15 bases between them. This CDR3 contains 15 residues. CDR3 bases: TGTGCCAGCTCACGAACGATCGGACAGTACACTGAAGCTTTCTTT. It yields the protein CASSRTIGQYTEAFF. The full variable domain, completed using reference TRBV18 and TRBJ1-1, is NAGVMQNPRHLVRRRGQEARLRCSPMKGHSHVYWYRQLPEEGLKFMVYLQKENIIDESGMPKERFSAEFPKEGPSILRIQQVVRGDSAAYFCASSRTIGQYTEAFFGQGTRLTVV.

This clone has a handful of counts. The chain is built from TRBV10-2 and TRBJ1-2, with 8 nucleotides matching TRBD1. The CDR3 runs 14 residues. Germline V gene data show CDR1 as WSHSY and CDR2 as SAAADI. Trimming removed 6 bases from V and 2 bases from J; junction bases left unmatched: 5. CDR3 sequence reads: CASSPAGGNYGYTF. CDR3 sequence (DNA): TGCGCCAGCAGCCCTGCAGGGGGCAACTATGGCTACACCTTC.

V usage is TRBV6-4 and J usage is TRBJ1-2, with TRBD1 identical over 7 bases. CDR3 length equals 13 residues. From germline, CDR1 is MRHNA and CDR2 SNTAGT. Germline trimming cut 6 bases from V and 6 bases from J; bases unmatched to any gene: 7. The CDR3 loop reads CASRLEGAHGYTF. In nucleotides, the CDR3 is TGTGCCAGCAGACTCGAGGGGGCGCATGGCTACACCTTC.